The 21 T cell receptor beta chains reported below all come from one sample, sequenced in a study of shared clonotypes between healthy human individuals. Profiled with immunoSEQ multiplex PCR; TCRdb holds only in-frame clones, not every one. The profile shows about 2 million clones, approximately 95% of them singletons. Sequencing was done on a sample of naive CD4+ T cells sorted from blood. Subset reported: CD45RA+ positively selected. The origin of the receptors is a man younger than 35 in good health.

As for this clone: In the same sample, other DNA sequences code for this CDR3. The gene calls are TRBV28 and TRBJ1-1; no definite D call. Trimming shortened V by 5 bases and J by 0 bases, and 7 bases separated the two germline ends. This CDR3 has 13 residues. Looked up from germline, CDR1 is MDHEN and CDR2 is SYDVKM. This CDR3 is CASSRIMNTEAFF. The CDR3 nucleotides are TGTGCCAGCAGTCGGATAATGAACACTGAAGCTTTCTTT. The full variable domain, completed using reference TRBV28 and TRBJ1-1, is DVKVTQSSRYLVKRTGEKVFLECVQDMDHENMFWYRQDPGLGLRLIYFSYDVKMKEKGDIPEGYSVSREKKERFSLILESASTNQTSMYLCASSRIMNTEAFFGQGTRLTVV.

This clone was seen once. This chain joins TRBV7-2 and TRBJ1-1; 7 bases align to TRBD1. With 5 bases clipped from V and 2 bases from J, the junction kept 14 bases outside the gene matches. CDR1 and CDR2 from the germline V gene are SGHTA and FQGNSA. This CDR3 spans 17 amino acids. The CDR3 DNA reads TGTGCCAGCAGCCACGACAGGGTTCATATCCTAAACACTGAAGCTTTCTTT. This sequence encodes CASSHDRVHILNTEAFF.

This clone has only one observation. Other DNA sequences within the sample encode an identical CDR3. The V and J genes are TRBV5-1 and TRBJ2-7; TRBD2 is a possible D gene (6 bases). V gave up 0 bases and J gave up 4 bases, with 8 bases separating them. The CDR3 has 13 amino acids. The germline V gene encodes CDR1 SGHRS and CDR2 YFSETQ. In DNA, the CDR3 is TGCGCCAGCAGCTTGGCTCGGGGGTACGAGCAGTACTTC. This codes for CASSLARGYEQYF.

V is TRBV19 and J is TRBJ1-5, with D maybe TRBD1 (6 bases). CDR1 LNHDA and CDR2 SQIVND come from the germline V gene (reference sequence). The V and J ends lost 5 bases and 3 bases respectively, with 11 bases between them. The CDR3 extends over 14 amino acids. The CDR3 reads CASSLGQINQPQHF. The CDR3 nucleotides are TGTGCCAGTAGTCTGGGACAAATCAATCAGCCCCAGCATTTT.

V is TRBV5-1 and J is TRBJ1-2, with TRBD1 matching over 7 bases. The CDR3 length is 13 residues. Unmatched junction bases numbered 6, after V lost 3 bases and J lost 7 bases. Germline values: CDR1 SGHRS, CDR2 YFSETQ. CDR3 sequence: CASSSVTGAGYTF. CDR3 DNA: TGCGCCAGCAGCTCCGTTACAGGGGCTGGCTACACCTTC. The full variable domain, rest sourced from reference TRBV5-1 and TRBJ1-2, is KAGVTQTPRYLIKTRGQQVTLSCSPISGHRSVSWYQQTPGQGLQFLFEYFSETQRNKGNFPGRFSGRQFSNSRSEMNVSTLELGDSALYLCASSSVTGAGYTFGSGTRLTVV.

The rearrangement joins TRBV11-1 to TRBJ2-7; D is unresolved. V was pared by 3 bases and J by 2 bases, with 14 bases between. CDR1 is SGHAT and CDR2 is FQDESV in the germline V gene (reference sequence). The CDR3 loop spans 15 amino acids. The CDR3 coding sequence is TGTGCCAGCAGCTTTAACCAGGTACCAACCTACGAGCAGTACTTC. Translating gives CASSFNQVPTYEQYF.

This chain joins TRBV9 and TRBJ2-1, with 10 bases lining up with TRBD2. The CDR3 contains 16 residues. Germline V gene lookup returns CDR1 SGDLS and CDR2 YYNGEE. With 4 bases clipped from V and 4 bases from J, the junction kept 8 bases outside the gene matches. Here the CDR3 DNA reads TGTGCCAGCAGCCACTTACTAGCGGGGATTTACAATGAGCAGTTCTTC. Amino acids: CASSHLLAGIYNEQFF.

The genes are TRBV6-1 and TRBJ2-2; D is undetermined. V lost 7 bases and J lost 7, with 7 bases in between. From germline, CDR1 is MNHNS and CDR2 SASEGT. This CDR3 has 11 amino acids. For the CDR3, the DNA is TGTGCCAGCACCAGAGTCGGGGAGCTGTTTTTT. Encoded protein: CASTRVGELFF.

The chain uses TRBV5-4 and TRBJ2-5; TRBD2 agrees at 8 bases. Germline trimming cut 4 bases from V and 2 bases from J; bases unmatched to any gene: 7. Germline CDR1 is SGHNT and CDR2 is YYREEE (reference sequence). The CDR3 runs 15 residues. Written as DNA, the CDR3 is TGTGCCAGCAGCGTTAGCGGGACTCTTCAAGAGACCCAGTACTTC. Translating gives CASSVSGTLQETQYF.

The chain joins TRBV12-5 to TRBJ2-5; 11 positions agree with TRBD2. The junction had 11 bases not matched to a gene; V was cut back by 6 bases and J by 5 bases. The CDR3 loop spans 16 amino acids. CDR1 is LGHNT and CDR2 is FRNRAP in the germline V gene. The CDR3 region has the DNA TGTGCTAGTGGGGTATTAGCGGGAGGGCCGTTTGAGACCCAGTACTTC. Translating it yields CASGVLAGGPFETQYF.

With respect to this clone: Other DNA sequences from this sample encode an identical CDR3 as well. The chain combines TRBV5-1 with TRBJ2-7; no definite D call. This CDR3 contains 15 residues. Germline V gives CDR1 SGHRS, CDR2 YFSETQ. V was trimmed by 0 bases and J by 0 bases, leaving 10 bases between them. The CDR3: CASSLVGSSSYEQYF. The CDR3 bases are TGCGCCAGCAGCTTGGTCGGGTCGAGCTCCTACGAGCAGTACTTC.

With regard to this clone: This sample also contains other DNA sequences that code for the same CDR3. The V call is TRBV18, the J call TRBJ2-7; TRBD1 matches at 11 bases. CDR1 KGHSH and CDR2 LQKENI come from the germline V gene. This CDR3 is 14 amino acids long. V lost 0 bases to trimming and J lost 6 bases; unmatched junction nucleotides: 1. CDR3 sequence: CASSPPGTGGEQYF. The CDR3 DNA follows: TGTGCCAGCTCACCACCGGGGACAGGGGGCGAGCAGTACTTC.

CDR3 protein: CASSYSGTSGINEQFF. CDR3 in DNA: TGTGCCAGCAGTTACTCGGGGACTAGCGGCATTAATGAGCAGTTCTTC. V usage is TRBV6-5 and J usage is TRBJ2-1; 11 nucleotides agree with TRBD2. CDR1 MNHEY and CDR2 SVGAGI come from the germline V gene. This CDR3 contains 16 residues. J lost 7 bases, V lost 0 bases, and 5 bases had no gene match.

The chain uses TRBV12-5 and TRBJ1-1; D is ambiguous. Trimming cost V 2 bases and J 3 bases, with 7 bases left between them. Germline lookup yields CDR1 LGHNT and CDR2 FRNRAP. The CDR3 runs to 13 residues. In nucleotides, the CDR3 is TGTGCTAGTGGTTTGAACGAGGACACTGAAGCTTTCTTT. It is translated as CASGLNEDTEAFF.

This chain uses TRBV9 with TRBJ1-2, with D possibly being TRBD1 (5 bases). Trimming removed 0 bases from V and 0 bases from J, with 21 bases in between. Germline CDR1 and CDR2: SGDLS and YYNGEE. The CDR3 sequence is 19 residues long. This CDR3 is CASSVVVGEGRLANYGYTF. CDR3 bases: TGTGCCAGCAGCGTAGTAGTTGGGGAGGGACGGTTAGCTAACTATGGCTACACCTTC.

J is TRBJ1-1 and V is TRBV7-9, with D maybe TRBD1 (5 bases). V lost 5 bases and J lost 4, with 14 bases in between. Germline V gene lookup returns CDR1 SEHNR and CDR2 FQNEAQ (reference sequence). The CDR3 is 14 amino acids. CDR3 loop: CASSRDDSLTEAFF. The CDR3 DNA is TGTGCCAGCAGCCGGGATGACAGTCTCACTGAAGCTTTCTTT.

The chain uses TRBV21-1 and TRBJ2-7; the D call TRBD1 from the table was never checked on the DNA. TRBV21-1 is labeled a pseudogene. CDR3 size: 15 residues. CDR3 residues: CASSTHRGPPYEQCF. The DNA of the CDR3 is TGTGCCAGCAGCACCCACAGGGGCCCACCCTACGAGCAGTGCTTC.

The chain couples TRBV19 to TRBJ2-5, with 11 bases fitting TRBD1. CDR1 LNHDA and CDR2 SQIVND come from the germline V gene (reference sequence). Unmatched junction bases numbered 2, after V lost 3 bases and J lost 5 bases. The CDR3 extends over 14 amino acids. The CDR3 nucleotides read TGTGCCAGTAGTATCGGACAGGGGGCCGAGACCCAGTACTTC. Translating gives CASSIGQGAETQYF. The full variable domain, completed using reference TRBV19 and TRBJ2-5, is DGGITQSPKYLFRKEGQNVTLSCEQNLNHDAMYWYRQDPGQGLRLIYYSQIVNDFQKGDIAEGYSVSREKKESFPLTVTSAQKNPTAFYLCASSIGQGAETQYFGPGTRLLVL.

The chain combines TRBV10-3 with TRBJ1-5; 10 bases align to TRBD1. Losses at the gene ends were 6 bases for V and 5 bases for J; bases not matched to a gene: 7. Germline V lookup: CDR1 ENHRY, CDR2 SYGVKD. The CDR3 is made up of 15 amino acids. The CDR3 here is CAISMGQGNDQPQHF. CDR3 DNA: TGTGCCATCAGCATGGGACAGGGGAACGATCAGCCCCAGCATTTT.

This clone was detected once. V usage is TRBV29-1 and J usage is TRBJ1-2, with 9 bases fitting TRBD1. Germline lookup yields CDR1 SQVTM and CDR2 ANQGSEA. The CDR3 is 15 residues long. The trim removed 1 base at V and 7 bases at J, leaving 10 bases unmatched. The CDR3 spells CSVEGRDRANGGYTF. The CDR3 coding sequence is TGCAGCGTTGAAGGCCGGGACAGGGCAAATGGTGGCTACACCTTC.

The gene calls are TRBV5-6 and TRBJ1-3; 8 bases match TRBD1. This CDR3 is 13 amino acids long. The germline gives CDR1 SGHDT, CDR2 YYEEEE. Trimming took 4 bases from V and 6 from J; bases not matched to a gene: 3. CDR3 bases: TGTGCCAGCAGCACAGGGGGGATAAACACCATATATTTT. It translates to CASSTGGINTIYF.